This TCR beta chain is drawn from a study of blood T cell repertoires in COVID-19. Study overall: COVID-19 samples, acute and convalescent, were from the United States, Italy and Spain. The analysed material was cDNA or gDNA that came from T cells, B-cell-depleted T cells, or PBMCs.

This clone was detected a few times. The CDR3 runs 14 residues. Germline V lookup: CDR1 LGHDT, CDR2 YNNKEL (reference sequence). Trimming shortened V by 4 bases and J by 2 bases, and 9 bases separated the two germline ends. Per the authors' pipeline: Amplifying reference gene primers gave estimates of nucleated cell counts. The method was immunoSEQ multiplex PCR; TCRdb's version includes in-frame clones alone and lacks a portion of them. That table supplies the V and J calls and clone size; D and trimming were determined from the DNA. The table has 85,000 to 130,000 clones, about 88% seen once. The receptor was isolated from a human donor in a cohort sampled during active COVID-19. The V and J genes are TRBV3-1 (or the pseudogene TRBV3-2) and TRBJ1-3; D remains ambiguous. Sequenced input: peripheral blood. The CDR3: CASSPGRTGNTIYF. The CDR3 DNA sequence: TGTGCCAGCAGCCCGGGGAGGACTGGAAACACCATATATTTT.